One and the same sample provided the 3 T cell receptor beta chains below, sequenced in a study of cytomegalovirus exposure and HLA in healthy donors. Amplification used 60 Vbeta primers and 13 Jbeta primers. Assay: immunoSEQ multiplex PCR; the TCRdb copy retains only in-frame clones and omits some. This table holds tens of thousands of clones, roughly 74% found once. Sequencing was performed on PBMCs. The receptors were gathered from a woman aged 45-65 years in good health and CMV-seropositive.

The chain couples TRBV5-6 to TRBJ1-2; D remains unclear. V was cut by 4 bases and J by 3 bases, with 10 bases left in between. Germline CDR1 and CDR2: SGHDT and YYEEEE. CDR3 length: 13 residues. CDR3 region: CASSPTGYYGYTF. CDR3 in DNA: TGTGCCAGCAGCCCGACCGGGTACTATGGCTACACCTTC.

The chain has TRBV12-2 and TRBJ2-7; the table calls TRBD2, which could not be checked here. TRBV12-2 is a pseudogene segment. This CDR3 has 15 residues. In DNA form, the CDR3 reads TGTGCAAGTCGGCTCGCGACTAGCGGAATAGACGAGCAGTACTTC. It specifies CASRLATSGIDEQYF.

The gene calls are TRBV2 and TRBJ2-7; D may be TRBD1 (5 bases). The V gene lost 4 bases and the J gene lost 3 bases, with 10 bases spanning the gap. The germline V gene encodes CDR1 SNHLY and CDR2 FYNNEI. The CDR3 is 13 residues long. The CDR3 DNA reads TGTGCCAGCAGTGGACAGCAATTCTACGAGCAGTACTTC. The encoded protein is CASSGQQFYEQYF.